This TCR beta chain was identified in a study of PD-L1 blockade in urothelial cancer. Here immunoSEQ multiplex PCR was the method, and the copy in TCRdb shows in-frame clones only, minus some. Of roughly 120,000 clones listed, about 88% were seen once; the top ten hold 2.5% to 3.5%. Losses at the gene ends were 6 bases for V and 10 bases for J; bases not matched to a gene: 8. The germline V gene has CDR1 MDHEN and CDR2 SYDVKM. CDR3 length: 13 residues. This clone was recorded once. Time point here: pretreatment peripheral blood. Patients suffered from locally advanced or metastatic urothelial carcinoma. A total of 1 to 8 samples per patient were collected pretreatment and on-treatment.

The sample in question was PBMCs, obtained around atezolizumab (anti-PD-L1) treatment. The clonotype was recovered from a man aged 45-65 years with urothelial cancer. The genes are TRBV28 and TRBJ2-1, with 8 bases that match TRBD1. CDR3 DNA sequence: TGTGCCAGCAGAAGACAGGGGAACCCCGAGCAGTTCTTC. This codes for CASRRQGNPEQFF.